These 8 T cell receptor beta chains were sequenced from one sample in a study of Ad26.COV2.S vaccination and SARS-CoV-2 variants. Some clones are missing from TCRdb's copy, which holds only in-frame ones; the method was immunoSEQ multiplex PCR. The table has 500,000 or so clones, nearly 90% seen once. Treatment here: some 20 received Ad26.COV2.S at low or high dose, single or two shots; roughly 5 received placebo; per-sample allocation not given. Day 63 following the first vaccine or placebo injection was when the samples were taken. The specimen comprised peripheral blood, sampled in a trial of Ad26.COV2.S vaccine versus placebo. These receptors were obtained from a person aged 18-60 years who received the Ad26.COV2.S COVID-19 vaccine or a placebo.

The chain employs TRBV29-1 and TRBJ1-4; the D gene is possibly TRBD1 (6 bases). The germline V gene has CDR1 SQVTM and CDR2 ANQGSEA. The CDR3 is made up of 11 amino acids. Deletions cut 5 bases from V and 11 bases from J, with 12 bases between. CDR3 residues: CSVKRTDKLFF. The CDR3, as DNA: TGCAGCGTTAAGAGGACAGACAAACTGTTTTTT. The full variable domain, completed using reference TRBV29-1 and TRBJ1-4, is SAVISQKPSRDICQRGTSLTIQCQVDSQVTMMFWYRQQPGQSLTLIATANQGSEATYESGFVIDKFPISRPNLTFSTLTVSNMSPEDSSIYLCSVKRTDKLFFGSGTQLSVL.

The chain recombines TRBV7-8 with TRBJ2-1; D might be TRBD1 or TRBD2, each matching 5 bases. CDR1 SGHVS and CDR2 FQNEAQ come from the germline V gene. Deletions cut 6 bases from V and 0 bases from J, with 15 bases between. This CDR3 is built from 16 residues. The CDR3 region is CASSWDEASSYNEQFF. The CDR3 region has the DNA TGTGCCAGCAGTTGGGACGAAGCGAGCTCCTACAATGAGCAGTTCTTC.

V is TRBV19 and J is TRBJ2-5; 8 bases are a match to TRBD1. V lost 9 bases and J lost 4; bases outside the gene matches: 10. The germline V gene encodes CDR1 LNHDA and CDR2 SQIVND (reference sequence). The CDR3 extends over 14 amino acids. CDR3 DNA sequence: TGTGCCAGCTCAGGGGGCGCAGGAAGAGAGACCCAGTACTTC. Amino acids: CASSGGAGRETQYF.

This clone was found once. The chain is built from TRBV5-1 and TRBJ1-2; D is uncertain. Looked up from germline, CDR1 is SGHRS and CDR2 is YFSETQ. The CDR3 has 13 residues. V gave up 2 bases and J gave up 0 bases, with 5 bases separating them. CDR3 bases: TGCGCCAGCAGCTTTCAGCCTAACTATGGCTACACCTTC. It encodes CASSFQPNYGYTF.

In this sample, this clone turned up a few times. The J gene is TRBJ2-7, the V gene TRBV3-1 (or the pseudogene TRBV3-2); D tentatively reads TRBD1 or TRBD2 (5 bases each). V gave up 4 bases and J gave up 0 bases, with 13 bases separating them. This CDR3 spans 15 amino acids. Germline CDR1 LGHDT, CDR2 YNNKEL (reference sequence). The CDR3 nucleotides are TGTGCCAGCAGCCTCCGGGGCCCTAGCTCCTACGAGCAGTACTTC. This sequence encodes CASSLRGPSSYEQYF.

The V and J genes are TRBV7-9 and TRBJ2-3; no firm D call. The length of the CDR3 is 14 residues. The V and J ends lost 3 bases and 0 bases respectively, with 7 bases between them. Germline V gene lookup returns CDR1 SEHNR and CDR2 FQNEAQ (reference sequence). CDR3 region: CASSFSVSTDTQYF. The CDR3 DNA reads TGTGCCAGCAGCTTCTCGGTTAGCACAGATACGCAGTATTTT.

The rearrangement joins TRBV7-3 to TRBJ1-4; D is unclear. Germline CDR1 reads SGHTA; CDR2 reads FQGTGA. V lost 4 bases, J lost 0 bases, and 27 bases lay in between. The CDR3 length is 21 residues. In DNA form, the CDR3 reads TGTGCCAGCAGCTACGTATCTCCCCACTGCATCCCCGGGGCAACTAATGAAAAACTGTTTTTT. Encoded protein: CASSYVSPHCIPGATNEKLFF.

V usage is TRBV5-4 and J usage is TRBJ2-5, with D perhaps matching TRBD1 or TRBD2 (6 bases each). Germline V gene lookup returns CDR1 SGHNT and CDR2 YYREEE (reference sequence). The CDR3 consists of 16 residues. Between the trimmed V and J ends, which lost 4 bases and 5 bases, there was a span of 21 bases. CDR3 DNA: TGTGCCAGCAGCCCCCAGGGTCGCGGAGGGGGGGAGACCCAGTACTTC. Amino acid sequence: CASSPQGRGGGETQYF. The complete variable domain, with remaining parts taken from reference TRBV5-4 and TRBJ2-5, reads ETGVTQSPTHLIKTRGQQVTLRCSSQSGHNTVSWYQQALGQGPQFIFQYYREEENGRGNFPPRFSGLQFPNYSSELNVNALELDDSALYLCASSPQGRGGGETQYFGPGTRLLVL.